This TCR beta chain was sequenced during a study of siplizumab effects on memory and regulatory T cells. Trimming shortened V by 3 bases and J by 5 bases, and 5 bases separated the two germline ends. CDR1 and CDR2 (germline): SGHDT, YYEEEE. This CDR3 is 12 amino acids long. Data came from immunoSEQ multiplex PCR; TCRdb stores just in-frame clones and leaves some out. The sample holds over 70,000 clones; just under 95% are singletons and the top ten take roughly 20%. The chain has TRBV5-6 and TRBJ2-2; D is unclear. Input material: CD8+ T cells sorted from blood. This receptor was obtained from a human donor in good health. CDR3 sequence reads: CASSSRTGELFF. Written as DNA, the CDR3 is TGTGCCAGCAGCTCGAGAACCGGGGAGCTGTTTTTT.